These 18 T cell receptor beta chains were all obtained from the same sample, sequenced in a study of cytomegalovirus exposure and HLA in healthy donors. With 60 Vbeta and 13 Jbeta primers, the PCR was carried out. TCRdb's copy holds only in-frame clones and misses some; the assay was immunoSEQ multiplex PCR. The sample lists 6,500 to 8,000 clones, roughly 51% occurring once. Sequencing input: PBMCs. The receptors stem from a young man in good health and CMV-seropositive.

V and J are TRBV29-1 and TRBJ1-5; weak D call: TRBD1 (5 bases). V lost 5 bases and J 1 base, leaving 9 bases between the germline ends. CDR3 size: 13 residues. Germline V gives CDR1 SQVTM, CDR2 ANQGSEA. The CDR3 region has the DNA TGCAGCGTTAGAGACAGCAGCAATCAGCCCCAGCATTTT. Amino acid sequence: CSVRDSSNQPQHF.

The CDR3 region is CASRTTGSGYTF. The CDR3 coding sequence is TGTGCCAGCAGAACAACGGGTTCTGGCTACACCTTC. The J gene is TRBJ1-2, the V gene TRBV27; D call uncertain. Germline loops: CDR1 MNHEY, CDR2 SMNVEV (reference sequence). This CDR3 spans 12 amino acids. Trimming removed 6 bases from V and 7 bases from J, with 12 bases in between.

This clone came up a few times. The chain is built from TRBV9 and TRBJ2-7, with 9 nucleotides matching TRBD1. Trimming at V came to 0 bases and at J to 6 bases, leaving 4 bases not matched to a gene. Looked up from germline, CDR1 is SGDLS and CDR2 is YYNGEE. The CDR3 totals 14 residues. The CDR3 DNA sequence: TGTGCCAGCAGCGTAGCCTACAGGGGGCGCGAGCAGTACTTC. Its protein product is CASSVAYRGREQYF.

The rearrangement links TRBV7-8 to TRBJ1-1, with a tentative D call TRBD1 (6 bases). Trimming cost V 4 bases and J 2 bases, with 8 bases left between them. CDR1 is SGHVS, CDR2 FQNEAQ, per germline. The CDR3 length is 13 residues. CDR3 coding DNA: TGTGCCAGCAGCTCCAGGGGAAACACTGAAGCTTTCTTT. Translating gives CASSSRGNTEAFF.

The table lists this clone with a few counts. J is TRBJ2-2 and V is TRBV29-1; D is unresolved. Germline-derived CDR1 and CDR2 are SQVTM and ANQGSEA. This CDR3 is built from 12 residues. The V end lost 0 bases, the J end lost 8 bases, and 7 bases lay between the germline ends. The CDR3 loop reads CSVEDLRGELFF. The CDR3 DNA is TGCAGCGTTGAAGATCTTCGGGGGGAGCTGTTTTTT.

This clone was seen more than once but under ten times. V and J are TRBV10-3 and TRBJ1-1; no clear D gene. CDR1 ENHRY and CDR2 SYGVKD come from the germline V gene. The V end lost 8 bases, the J end lost 0 bases, and 10 bases lay between the germline ends. This CDR3 comprises 13 residues. CDR3 loop: CAIATRVNTEAFF. CDR3 sequence (DNA): TGTGCCATCGCGACACGAGTGAACACTGAAGCTTTCTTT.

In this sample, this clone turned up a few times. The junction departs from germline at one end; a sequencing error may be responsible. The chain employs TRBV6-5 and TRBJ1-4; D is perhaps TRBD1 (5 bases). In germline, CDR1 is MNHEY, CDR2 SVGAGI. The CDR3 consists of 12 residues. The CDR3 region is CASRGTTEKLFF. For the CDR3, the DNA is TGTGCCAGCAGAGGGACTACTGAAAAACTGTTTTTT.

The J gene is TRBJ1-2, the V gene TRBV4-3; D is unclear. V was cut by 0 bases and J by 4 bases, with 15 bases left in between. CDR1 LGHNA and CDR2 YSLEER come from the germline V gene. This CDR3 has 16 amino acids. CDR3 sequence (DNA): TGCGCCAGCAGCCAAGAACCTCTATACAGCCCCTATGGCTACACCTTC. Amino acids: CASSQEPLYSPYGYTF.

The chain has TRBV30 and TRBJ1-6; D possibly corresponds to TRBD1 (5 bases). There are 14 residues in the CDR3. V dropped 5 bases and J dropped 6 bases, with 14 bases sitting between them. Germline V lookup: CDR1 GTSNPN, CDR2 SVGIG (reference sequence). CDR3 region: CAWRQGSGNSPLHF. CDR3 bases: TGTGCCTGGCGGCAGGGTTCGGGTAATTCACCCCTCCACTTT. The full variable domain, with the rest looked up from reference TRBV30 and TRBJ1-6, is SQTIHQWPATLVQPVGSPLSLECTVEGTSNPNLYWYRQAAGRGLQLLFYSVGIGQISSEVPQNLSASRPQDRQFILSSKKLLLSDSGFYLCAWRQGSGNSPLHFGNGTRLTVT.

The chain employs TRBV4-3 and TRBJ1-5; 8 nucleotides match TRBD1. J lost 4 bases, V lost 0 bases, and 2 bases had no gene match. This CDR3 has 15 amino acids. Germline loops: CDR1 LGHNA, CDR2 YSLEER. The CDR3 sequence is CASSQDRGPNQPQHF. The CDR3 DNA reads TGCGCCAGCAGCCAAGACAGGGGGCCAAATCAGCCCCAGCATTTT.

This clone was observed a single time. V is TRBV29-1 and J is TRBJ2-1; possibly TRBD2 for D (6 bases). The V gene's germline CDR1 is SQVTM and CDR2 ANQGSEA. This CDR3 is built from 13 residues. V was cut by 6 bases and J by 3 bases, with 12 bases left in between. This CDR3 reads CSVGGGIYNEQFF. In nucleotides, the CDR3 is TGCAGCGTCGGCGGCGGGATCTACAATGAGCAGTTCTTC.

This clone was detected only a few times. CDR3 sequence reads: CASRTGTPTYEQYF. CDR3 nucleotides: TGTGCCAGCAGGACCGGGACACCTACCTACGAGCAGTACTTC. The rearrangement joins TRBV6-6 to TRBJ2-7; possibly TRBD1 for D (6 bases). Germline loops: CDR1 MNHNY, CDR2 SVGAGI (reference sequence). This CDR3 region has 14 residues. V lost 6 bases and J lost 2, with 14 bases in between.

This clone was found once. The junction shows a germline mismatch at one end, possibly a read error. The genes are TRBV29-1 and TRBJ1-1; no firm D call. CDR3 length: 10 residues. Germline values: CDR1 SQVTM, CDR2 ANQGSEA. The CDR3 reads CSVEDKEAFF. In DNA form, the CDR3 reads TGCAGCGTCGAAGACAAAGAAGCTTTCTTT.

A few counts support this clone. The sample has other DNA sequences that encode this CDR3 too. The chain joins TRBV29-1 to TRBJ1-5; TRBD1 agrees at 10 bases. Germline V lookup: CDR1 SQVTM, CDR2 ANQGSEA. The trim removed 6 bases at V and 7 bases at J, leaving 3 bases unmatched. This CDR3 spans 12 amino acids. The CDR3 loop is CSVGTGDQPQHF. CDR3 in DNA: TGCAGCGTCGGGACAGGGGACCAGCCCCAGCATTTT.

The rearrangement joins TRBV28 to TRBJ2-5, with D unclear. Germline CDR1 reads MDHEN; CDR2 reads SYDVKM. V was pared by 3 bases and J by 4 bases, with 9 bases between. The length of the CDR3 is 13 residues. The CDR3 bases are TGTGCCAGCAGTTTGGGCTCACTAGAGACCCAGTACTTC. Its protein is CASSLGSLETQYF.

The chain employs TRBV29-1 and TRBJ1-3, with TRBD1 matching 7 bases. The V and J ends lost 6 bases and 4 bases, in that order; junction bases with no gene match: 6. The germline gives CDR1 SQVTM, CDR2 ANQGSEA. The CDR3 is made up of 13 amino acids. The CDR3 reads CSVPGTAGNTIYF. The CDR3, as DNA: TGCAGCGTCCCAGGGACAGCAGGAAACACCATATATTTT.

This chain joins TRBV6-5 and TRBJ1-2, with TRBD1 identical over 8 bases. CDR3 size: 15 residues. J gave up 5 bases and V 1 base, and 6 bases lay outside the gene matches. The germline gives CDR1 MNHEY, CDR2 SVGAGI. In DNA, the CDR3 is TGTGCCAGCAGTTACTATCCAGGGGGCGGTTATGGCTACACCTTC. It translates to CASSYYPGGGYGYTF.

This clone was seen a handful of times. The chain carries TRBV25-1 and TRBJ1-2; 7 bases map to TRBD1. The CDR3 length is 14 residues. Germline values: CDR1 MGHDK, CDR2 SYGVNS. The V segment lost 3 bases and the J segment 4 bases; nucleotides outside the gene matches: 5. CDR3 in amino acids: CASSDRTGFYGYTF. In DNA, the CDR3 is TGTGCCAGCAGTGATCGGACAGGATTCTATGGCTACACCTTC.